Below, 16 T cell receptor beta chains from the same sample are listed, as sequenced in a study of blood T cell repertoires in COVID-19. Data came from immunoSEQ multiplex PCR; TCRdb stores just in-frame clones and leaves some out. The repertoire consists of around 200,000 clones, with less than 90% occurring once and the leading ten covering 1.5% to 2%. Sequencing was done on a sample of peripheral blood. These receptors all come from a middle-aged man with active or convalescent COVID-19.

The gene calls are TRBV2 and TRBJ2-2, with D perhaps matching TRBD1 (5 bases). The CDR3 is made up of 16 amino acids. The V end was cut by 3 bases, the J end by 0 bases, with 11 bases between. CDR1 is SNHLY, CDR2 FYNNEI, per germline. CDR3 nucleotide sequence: TGTGCCAGCAGTGATCGTGGCAGGGCGAACACCGGGGAGCTGTTTTTT. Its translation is CASSDRGRANTGELFF.

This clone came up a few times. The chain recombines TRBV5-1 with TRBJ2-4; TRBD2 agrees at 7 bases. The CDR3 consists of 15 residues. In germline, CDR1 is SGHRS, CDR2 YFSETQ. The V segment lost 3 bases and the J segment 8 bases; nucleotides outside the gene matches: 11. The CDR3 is CASSSDPAGLDIQYF. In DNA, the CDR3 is TGCGCCAGCAGCTCTGACCCAGCGGGGTTGGACATTCAGTACTTC.

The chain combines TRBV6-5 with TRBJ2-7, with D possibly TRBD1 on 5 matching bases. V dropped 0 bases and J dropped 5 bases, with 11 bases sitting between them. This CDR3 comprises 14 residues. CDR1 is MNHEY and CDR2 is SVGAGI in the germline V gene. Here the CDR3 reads CASSYSELGDEQYF. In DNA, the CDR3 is TGTGCCAGCAGTTACTCGGAGCTAGGGGACGAGCAGTACTTC.

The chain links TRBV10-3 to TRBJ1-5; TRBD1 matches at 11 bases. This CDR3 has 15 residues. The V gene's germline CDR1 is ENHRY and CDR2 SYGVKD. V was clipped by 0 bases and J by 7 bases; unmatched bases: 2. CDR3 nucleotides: TGTGCCATCAGTGAGTCTGGACAGGGGGCGCAGCCCCAGCATTTT. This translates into CAISESGQGAQPQHF.

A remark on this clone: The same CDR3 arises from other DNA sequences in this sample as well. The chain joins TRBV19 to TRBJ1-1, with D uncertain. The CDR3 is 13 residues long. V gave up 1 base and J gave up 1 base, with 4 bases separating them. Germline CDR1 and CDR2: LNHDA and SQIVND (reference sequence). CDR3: CASSIGANTEAFF. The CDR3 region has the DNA TGTGCCAGTAGTATAGGGGCGAACACTGAAGCTTTCTTT.

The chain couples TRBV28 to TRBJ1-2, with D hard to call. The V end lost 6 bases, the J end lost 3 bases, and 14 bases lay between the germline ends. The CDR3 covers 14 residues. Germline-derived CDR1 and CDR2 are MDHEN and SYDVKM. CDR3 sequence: CASSSPALDYGYTF. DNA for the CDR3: TGTGCCAGCAGCTCCCCAGCGCTGGACTATGGCTACACCTTC.

Here the CDR3 DNA reads TGTGCCAGCAGTCCCCACAGGGGTTTGCTACAAAATGAGCAGTTCTTC. It translates to CASSPHRGLLQNEQFF. This chain uses TRBV28 with TRBJ2-1; 7 bases match TRBD1. V dropped 5 bases and J dropped 7; count of bases not matched to a gene: 14. CDR1 and CDR2 from the germline V gene are MDHEN and SYDVKM. This CDR3 has 16 amino acids.

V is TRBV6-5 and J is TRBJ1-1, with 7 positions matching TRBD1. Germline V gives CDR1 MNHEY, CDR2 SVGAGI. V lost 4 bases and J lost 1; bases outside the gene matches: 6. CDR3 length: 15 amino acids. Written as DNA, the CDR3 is TGTGCCAGCAGTTTCATCGGGACAGCGAACACTGAAGCTTTCTTT. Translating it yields CASSFIGTANTEAFF.

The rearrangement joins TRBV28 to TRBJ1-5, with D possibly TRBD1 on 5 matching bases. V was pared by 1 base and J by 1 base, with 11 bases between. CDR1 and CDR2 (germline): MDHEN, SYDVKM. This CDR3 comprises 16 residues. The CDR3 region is CASSLSTGVSNQPQHF. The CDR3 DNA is TGTGCCAGCAGTTTATCAACAGGTGTAAGCAATCAGCCCCAGCATTTT.

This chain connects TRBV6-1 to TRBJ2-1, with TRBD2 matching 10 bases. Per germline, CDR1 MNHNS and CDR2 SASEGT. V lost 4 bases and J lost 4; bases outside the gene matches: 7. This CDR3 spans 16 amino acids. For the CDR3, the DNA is TGTGCCAGCAGTGCAGCGGGGGGGCGAACTTACAATGAGCAGTTCTTC. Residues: CASSAAGGRTYNEQFF.

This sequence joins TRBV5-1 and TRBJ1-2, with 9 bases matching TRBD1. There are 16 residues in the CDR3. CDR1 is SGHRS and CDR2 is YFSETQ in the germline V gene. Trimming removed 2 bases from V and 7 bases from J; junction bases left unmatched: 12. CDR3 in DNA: TGCGCCAGCAGCTTCCTAACAGGGGGCGTTGAGGGTGGCTACACCTTC. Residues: CASSFLTGGVEGGYTF.

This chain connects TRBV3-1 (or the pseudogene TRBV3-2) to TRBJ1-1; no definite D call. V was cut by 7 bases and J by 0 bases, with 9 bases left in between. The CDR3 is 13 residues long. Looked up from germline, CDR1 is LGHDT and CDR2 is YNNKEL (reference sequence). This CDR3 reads CASTENMNTEAFF. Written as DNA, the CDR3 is TGTGCCAGCACCGAGAATATGAACACTGAAGCTTTCTTT.

CDR3 in amino acids: CASSSSRGLGEKLFF. CDR3 nucleotides: TGTGCCAGCAGCTCTTCAAGGGGGCTTGGTGAAAAACTGTTTTTT. The chain combines TRBV5-5 with TRBJ1-4, with 7 bases lining up with TRBD1. This CDR3 is built from 15 residues. Trimming took 3 bases from V and 7 from J; bases not matched to a gene: 9. Germline lookup yields CDR1 SGHKS and CDR2 YYEKEE (reference sequence). Together with reference TRBV5-5 and TRBJ1-4, the CDR3 gives the full variable domain: DAGVTQSPTHLIKTRGQQVTLRCSPISGHKSVSWYQQVLGQGPQFIFQYYEKEERGRGNFPDRFSARQFPNYSSELNVNALLLGDSALYLCASSSSRGLGEKLFFGSGTQLSVL.

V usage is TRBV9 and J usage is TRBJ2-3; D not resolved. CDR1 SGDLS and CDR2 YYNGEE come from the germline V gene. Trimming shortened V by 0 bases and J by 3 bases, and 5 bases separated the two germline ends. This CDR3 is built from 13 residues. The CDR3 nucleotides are TGTGCCAGCAGCGTAGAATCGACAGATACGCAGTATTTT. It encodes CASSVESTDTQYF.

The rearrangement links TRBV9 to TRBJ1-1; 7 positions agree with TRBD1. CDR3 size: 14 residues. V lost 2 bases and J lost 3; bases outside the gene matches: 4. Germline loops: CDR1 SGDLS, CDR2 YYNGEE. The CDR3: CASSVSTGYTEAFF. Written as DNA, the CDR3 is TGTGCCAGCAGCGTCTCGACAGGGTACACTGAAGCTTTCTTT.

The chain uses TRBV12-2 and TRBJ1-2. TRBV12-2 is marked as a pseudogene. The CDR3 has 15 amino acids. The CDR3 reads CASRTKAGPRGGYTF. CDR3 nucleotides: TGTGCAAGTCGCACTAAAGCCGGGCCTCGGGGTGGCTACACCTTC.